The next 21 T cell receptor beta chains were all read from a single sample in a study of blood T cell repertoires in COVID-19. Clones were read by immunoSEQ multiplex PCR, and TCRdb kept only the in-frame ones, dropping some. The data contain some 190,000 clones, approximately 85% of them singletons. Material: peripheral blood. These receptors were collected from a human donor with active or convalescent COVID-19. The donor label of this sample is uncertain.

The chain is built from TRBV21-1 and TRBJ2-7; the table gives TRBD1 as D, unverified against the DNA. TRBV21-1 is recorded as a pseudogene. The CDR3 has 12 residues. The CDR3 region has the DNA TGTGCCAGCAGCAAACCCGACAGGTTTCAGTACTTC. This gives the protein CASSKPDRFQYF.

Remarks on this clone: This sample also contains other DNA sequences that code for the same CDR3. The rearrangement uses TRBV9 and TRBJ2-1; 12 bases fit TRBD2. CDR1 and CDR2 from the germline V gene are SGDLS and YYNGEE. CDR3 length: 15 amino acids. The V gene end was trimmed by 0 bases and the J gene end by 5 bases; junction bases not matched to a gene: 0. CDR3 DNA sequence: TGTGCCAGCAGCGTAGGACTAGCGGGAGACAATGAGCAGTTCTTC. Amino acid sequence: CASSVGLAGDNEQFF.

CDR3 amino acids: CASGSSRGGSYEQYF. The CDR3 coding sequence is TGTGCCAGCGGATCGTCCCGGGGAGGGTCCTACGAGCAGTACTTC. The gene calls are TRBV5-6 and TRBJ2-7, with TRBD2 matching over 7 bases. Germline assignment: CDR1 SGHDT and CDR2 YYEEEE. Trimming removed 7 bases from V and 1 base from J; junction bases left unmatched: 11. The CDR3 contains 15 residues.

The V and J genes are TRBV18 and TRBJ1-2; 7 nucleotides line up with TRBD1. Germline V gene sequence: CDR1 KGHSH, CDR2 LQKENI. The CDR3 totals 15 residues. V trimming: 3 bases; J trimming: 3 bases; junction bases outside the gene matches: 7. CDR3 amino acids: CASSPLDRFDYGYTF. The DNA for the CDR3 is TGTGCCAGCTCACCGCTGGACAGGTTTGACTATGGCTACACCTTC.

The chain links TRBV4-3 to TRBJ1-5; D gene uncertain. The CDR3 is 13 amino acids. V lost 5 bases, J lost 4 bases, and 9 bases lay in between. Germline CDR1 and CDR2: LGHNA and YSLEER. CDR3 nucleotides: TGCGCCAGCAGCTTTCAGAAAAATCAGCCCCAGCATTTT. This sequence encodes CASSFQKNQPQHF.

This clone was recorded once. V is TRBV27 and J is TRBJ2-1; 7 bases align to TRBD2. CDR1 is MNHEY, CDR2 SMNVEV, per germline (reference sequence). The trim removed 4 bases at V and 15 bases at J, leaving 15 bases unmatched. CDR3 length: 14 amino acids. Written as DNA, the CDR3 is TGTGCCAGCAGTTCGACCGTCTTAGCGGGTGGAAGGTTCTTC. Amino acid sequence: CASSSTVLAGGRFF.

The CDR3 loop reads CSASGFSGGNTIYF. For the CDR3, the DNA is TGCAGTGCTAGTGGGTTTTCGGGTGGAAACACCATATATTTT. The V and J genes are TRBV20-1 and TRBJ1-3; no clear D gene. Trimming pared 3 bases from V and 3 bases from J, leaving 12 bases between. From germline, CDR1 is DFQATT and CDR2 SNEGSKA (reference sequence). CDR3 length: 14 residues.

The chain links TRBV24-1 to TRBJ2-7; 11 bases line up with TRBD1. The CDR3 runs to 16 residues. Looked up from germline, CDR1 is KGHDR and CDR2 is SFDVKD. Germline trimming cut 4 bases from V and 0 bases from J; bases unmatched to any gene: 4. CDR3 in amino acids: CATSDPGTGGSYEQYF. CDR3 sequence (DNA): TGTGCCACCAGTGACCCGGGGACAGGGGGCTCCTACGAGCAGTACTTC.

The rearrangement links TRBV6-5 to TRBJ2-3; 11 bases match TRBD2. Germline values: CDR1 MNHEY, CDR2 SVGAGI. The CDR3 sequence is 14 residues long. Germline trimming cut 8 bases from V and 8 bases from J; bases unmatched to any gene: 9. Here the CDR3 DNA reads TGTGCCAGCCAACTAGCGGGGGTCAAGGGTACGCAGTATTTT. It is translated as CASQLAGVKGTQYF.

This rearrangement joins TRBV9 to TRBJ2-5; 9 nucleotides match TRBD2. Germline V CDR1 and CDR2: SGDLS, YYNGEE. The CDR3 sequence is 15 residues long. The V gene end was trimmed by 7 bases and the J gene end by 1 base; junction bases not matched to a gene: 8. The CDR3 reads CASVAAGGLQETQYF. The CDR3 nucleotides are TGTGCCAGCGTGGCAGCGGGAGGCCTCCAAGAGACCCAGTACTTC.

The chain recombines TRBV6-5 with TRBJ1-1; D is possibly TRBD1 (5 bases). V was clipped by 4 bases and J by 0 bases, with 6 bases between them. This CDR3 region has 13 residues. Germline V CDR1 and CDR2: MNHEY, SVGAGI. CDR3 nucleotides: TGTGCCAGCAGTTCAGGGATGAACACTGAAGCTTTCTTT. It is translated as CASSSGMNTEAFF.

The chain employs TRBV6-1 and TRBJ2-5, with 13 positions matching TRBD2. Germline V gene sequence: CDR1 MNHNS, CDR2 SASEGT. Losses at the gene ends were 3 bases for V and 4 bases for J; bases not matched to a gene: 8. This CDR3 has 17 amino acids. CDR3 nucleotide sequence: TGTGCCAGCAGTGAGGGACTAGCGGGGCCCTGGGCAGAGACCCAGTACTTC. It specifies CASSEGLAGPWAETQYF.

This clone has only one observation. The J gene is TRBJ1-1, the V gene TRBV7-9; D perhaps matches TRBD1 (6 bases). There are 14 residues in the CDR3. V was clipped by 3 bases and J by 0 bases, with 8 bases between them. CDR1 is SEHNR and CDR2 is FQNEAQ in the germline V gene (reference sequence). Here the CDR3 reads CASSLTGLNTEAFF. In DNA, the CDR3 is TGTGCCAGCAGCTTGACAGGTTTGAACACTGAAGCTTTCTTT.

This chain uses TRBV11-2 with TRBJ1-2, with a tentative D call TRBD1 (6 bases). The V gene's germline CDR1 is SGHAT and CDR2 FQNNGV. CDR3 length equals 14 residues. Trimming removed 5 bases from V and 1 base from J, with 11 bases in between. In DNA, the CDR3 is TGTGCCAGCAGCCATAACAGGGATAACTATGGCTACACCTTC. The encoded protein is CASSHNRDNYGYTF.

The CDR3 region is CASSRTAASGNTIYF. CDR3 in DNA: TGTGCCAGTAGTCGGACAGCTGCCTCTGGAAACACCATATATTTT. The chain joins TRBV19 to TRBJ1-3; a possible D gene is TRBD1 (6 bases). CDR3 length: 15 amino acids. The germline CDR1 and CDR2 sequences are LNHDA and SQIVND (reference sequence). With 5 bases removed from V and 0 bases from J, the gap between germline ends came to 11 bases.

The V and J genes are TRBV27 and TRBJ1-5; no definite D call. The CDR3 spans 17 residues. With 5 bases removed from V and 0 bases from J, the gap between germline ends came to 17 bases. Germline V CDR1 and CDR2: MNHEY, SMNVEV (reference sequence). The DNA for the CDR3 is TGTGCCAGCAGTCCCATTTTCCCAGGTATTAGCAATCAGCCCCAGCATTTT. Its protein product is CASSPIFPGISNQPQHF.

As concerns this clone: The same CDR3 arises from other DNA sequences in this sample as well. The genes are TRBV25-1 and TRBJ1-2; tentative D call: TRBD1 (5 bases). This CDR3 spans 12 amino acids. V was shortened by 3 bases and J by 6 bases, with 8 bases between the two germline ends. Germline V gene sequence: CDR1 MGHDK, CDR2 SYGVNS. CDR3 bases: TGTGCCAGCAGTGAGGGAGGGGATGGCTACACCTTC. Translation: CASSEGGDGYTF.

This clone was counted a few times. This sequence joins TRBV5-1 and TRBJ1-2; 8 bases map to TRBD1. CDR1 is SGHRS and CDR2 is YFSETQ in the germline V gene. The CDR3 length is 16 residues. V lost 6 bases to trimming and J lost 0 bases; unmatched junction nucleotides: 10. DNA for the CDR3: TGCGCCAGCACCGCAGGGGGCTCCCATACTAACTATGGCTACACCTTC. Protein: CASTAGGSHTNYGYTF.

The CDR3 sequence is CASSEGGNIDEQYF. The CDR3 DNA follows: TGTGCCAGCAGTGAGGGAGGGAACATCGACGAGCAGTACTTC. V usage is TRBV25-1 and J usage is TRBJ2-7; TRBD2 matches 7 bases. J lost 5 bases, V lost 3 bases, and 7 bases had no gene match. This CDR3 is built from 14 residues. In germline, CDR1 is MGHDK, CDR2 SYGVNS.

A single count supports this clone. The chain uses TRBV30 and TRBJ1-4; D gene ambiguous. CDR1 and CDR2 (germline): GTSNPN, SVGIG (reference sequence). The CDR3 runs 13 residues. Trimming left V 1 base short and J 1 base short, with 4 bases between. The CDR3, as DNA: TGTGCCTGGAGTGCCCGAACTAATGAAAAACTGTTTTTT. Encoded protein: CAWSARTNEKLFF.

The chain combines TRBV7-9 with TRBJ1-1; D is perhaps TRBD1 (5 bases). The V end was cut by 5 bases, the J end by 2 bases, with 18 bases between. Germline CDR1 and CDR2: SEHNR and FQNEAQ (reference sequence). This CDR3 has 16 residues. DNA of the CDR3: TGTGCCAGCAGCACCCGTAGACAGCTCCTTAACACTGAAGCTTTCTTT. This translates into CASSTRRQLLNTEAFF.